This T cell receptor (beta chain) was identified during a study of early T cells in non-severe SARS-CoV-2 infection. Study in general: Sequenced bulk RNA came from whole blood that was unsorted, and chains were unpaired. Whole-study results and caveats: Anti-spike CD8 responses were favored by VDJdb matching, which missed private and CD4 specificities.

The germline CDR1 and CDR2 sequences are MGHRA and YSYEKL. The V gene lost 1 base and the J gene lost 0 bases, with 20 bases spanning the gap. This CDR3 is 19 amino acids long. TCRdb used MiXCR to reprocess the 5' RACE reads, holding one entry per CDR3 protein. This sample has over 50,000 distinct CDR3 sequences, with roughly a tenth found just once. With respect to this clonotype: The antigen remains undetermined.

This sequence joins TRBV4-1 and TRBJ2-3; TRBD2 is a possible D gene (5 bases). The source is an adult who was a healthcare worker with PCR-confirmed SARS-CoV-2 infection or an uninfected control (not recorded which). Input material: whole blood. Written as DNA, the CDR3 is TGCGCCAGCAGCCAAGTATTCTCCACCGGGGAGACTAGCACAGATACGCAGTATTTT. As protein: CASSQVFSTGETSTDTQYF.